A single sample is the source of the 2 T cell receptor beta chains below, sequenced in a study of blood T cells in healthy people across ages. A second PCR of roughly 7 to 11 cycles used a sample-barcoded 5' primer and a J-beta primer mix. Each CDR3 protein gets one entry after TCRdb re-called the 5' RACE reads with MiXCR. The sample shows roughly 1,500,000 distinct CDR3 sequences, around 35% of them seen only once. Sequencing was carried out using blood. The receptors originated from a woman aged 25-40 years in good health.

The rearrangement joins TRBV12-3 or TRBV12-4 to TRBJ2-3; no definite D call. The CDR3 runs 12 residues. The V and J ends lost 2 bases and 7 bases respectively, with 7 bases between them. This CDR3 is CASSLNGHTQYF. In DNA, the CDR3 is TGTGCCAGCAGTTTAAACGGACATACGCAGTATTTT.

The table lists this clonotype with a count of one. V and J are TRBV27 and TRBJ2-7; possibly TRBD1 for D (6 bases). The J call is doubtful: the DNA matches TRBJ2-5 better. CDR3 size: 15 residues. Germline V gives CDR1 MNHEY, CDR2 SMNVEV (reference sequence). The CDR3 reads CASSQIRGPRETQYF. The CDR3 nucleotides are TGTGCCAGCAGCCAAATCAGGGGCCCCCGGGAGACCCAGTACTTC.